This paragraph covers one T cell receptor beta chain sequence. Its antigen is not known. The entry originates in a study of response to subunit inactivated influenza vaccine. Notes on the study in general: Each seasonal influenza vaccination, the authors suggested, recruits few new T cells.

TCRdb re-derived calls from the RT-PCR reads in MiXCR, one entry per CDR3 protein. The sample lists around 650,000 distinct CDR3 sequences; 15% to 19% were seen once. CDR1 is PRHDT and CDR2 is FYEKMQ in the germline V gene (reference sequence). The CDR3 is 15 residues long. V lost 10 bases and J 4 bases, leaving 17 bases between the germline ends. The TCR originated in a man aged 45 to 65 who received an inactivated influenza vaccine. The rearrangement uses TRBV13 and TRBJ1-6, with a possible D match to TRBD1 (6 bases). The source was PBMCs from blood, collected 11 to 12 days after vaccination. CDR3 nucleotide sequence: TGTGCCACCTTGGCGGCAGGGGAATATAATTCACCCCTCCACTTT. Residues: CATLAAGEYNSPLHF.